These 8 T cell receptor beta chains originate from one sample sequenced in a study of blood T cell repertoires in COVID-19. The table came from immunoSEQ multiplex PCR; TCRdb's copy has only in-frame clones and leaves some out. The table records about 240,000 clones, approximately 82% of them present only once. Input material: peripheral blood. The receptors here all came from a woman in her late teens or twenties with acute or convalescent COVID-19.

This clone was seen a handful of times. This chain uses TRBV5-1 with TRBJ1-2; 11 bases match TRBD1. J gave up 6 bases and V 0 bases, and 1 base lay outside the gene matches. The germline CDR1 and CDR2 sequences are SGHRS and YFSETQ. The CDR3 loop spans 14 amino acids. CDR3 bases: TGCGCCAGCAGCTTGGGGACAGGGGGCGATGGCTACACCTTC. It encodes CASSLGTGGDGYTF.

This chain connects TRBV5-5 to TRBJ1-1, with a tentative D call TRBD1 (5 bases). The V gene lost 0 bases and the J gene lost 6 bases, with 9 bases spanning the gap. The CDR3 totals 13 residues. Germline loops: CDR1 SGHKS, CDR2 YYEKEE (reference sequence). The CDR3 sequence: CASSLVTGAEAFF. CDR3 DNA sequence: TGTGCCAGCAGCTTGGTTACGGGGGCTGAAGCTTTCTTT.

This chain joins TRBV27 and TRBJ2-1, with 10 bases matching TRBD2. The CDR3 sequence is 17 residues long. V was pared by 1 base and J by 6 bases, with 9 bases of the junction left unmatched. The germline V gene has CDR1 MNHEY and CDR2 SMNVEV (reference sequence). CDR3: CASSLWSSGRAVNEQFF. The DNA of the CDR3 is TGTGCCAGCAGTTTATGGTCAAGCGGGAGGGCCGTCAATGAGCAGTTCTTC.

The chain carries TRBV10-3 and TRBJ1-1; 8 nucleotides line up with TRBD1. V lost 6 bases and J lost 4; bases outside the gene matches: 16. The CDR3 has 17 residues. The germline gives CDR1 ENHRY, CDR2 SYGVKD. CDR3 region: CAIRPLGQDTLTTEAFF. CDR3 bases: TGTGCCATCAGGCCCTTGGGACAGGATACACTTACCACTGAAGCTTTCTTT.

This chain uses TRBV19 with TRBJ1-2, with 7 positions matching TRBD1. V shed 5 bases and J 0 bases; nucleotides not matched to a gene: 6. This CDR3 contains 15 residues. Germline V CDR1 and CDR2: LNHDA, SQIVND (reference sequence). The chain's CDR3 is CASSRTGEANYGYTF. The CDR3 region has the DNA TGTGCCAGTAGTCGCACAGGGGAGGCTAACTATGGCTACACCTTC.

This chain joins TRBV13 and TRBJ2-6; D is ambiguous. The CDR3 runs 15 residues. The V and J ends lost 2 bases and 1 base respectively, with 6 bases between them. In germline, CDR1 is PRHDT, CDR2 FYEKMQ (reference sequence). CDR3 DNA: TGTGCCAGCAGCTTATGGCAATCTGGGGCCAACGTCCTGACTTTC. Its translation is CASSLWQSGANVLTF.

The chain couples TRBV7-9 to TRBJ2-7; D is unclear. The V end was cut by 1 base, the J end by 3 bases, with 13 bases between. CDR3 length: 15 residues. Germline V gives CDR1 SEHNR, CDR2 FQNEAQ (reference sequence). The CDR3 DNA follows: TGTGCCAGCAGCTTAGTTCCAGAACTAAGCTACGAGCAGTACTTC. Encoded protein: CASSLVPELSYEQYF. Variable domain in full (rest from reference TRBV7-9 and TRBJ2-7): DTGVSQNPRHKITKRGQNVTFRCDPISEHNRLYWYRQTLGQGPEFLTYFQNEAQLEKSRLLSDRFSAERPKGSFSTLEIQRTEQGDSAMYLCASSLVPELSYEQYFGPGTRLTVT.

This chain connects TRBV28 to TRBJ2-3; 10 bases are shared with TRBD2. Germline CDR1 is MDHEN and CDR2 is SYDVKM. This CDR3 is 21 amino acids long. V shed 3 bases and J 2 bases; nucleotides not matched to a gene: 20. The CDR3 nucleotides are TGTGCCAGCAGTTTGGGGGTTATTAAGCTAGCGGGAGAGGTGATCACAGATACGCAGTATTTT. Its translation: CASSLGVIKLAGEVITDTQYF.